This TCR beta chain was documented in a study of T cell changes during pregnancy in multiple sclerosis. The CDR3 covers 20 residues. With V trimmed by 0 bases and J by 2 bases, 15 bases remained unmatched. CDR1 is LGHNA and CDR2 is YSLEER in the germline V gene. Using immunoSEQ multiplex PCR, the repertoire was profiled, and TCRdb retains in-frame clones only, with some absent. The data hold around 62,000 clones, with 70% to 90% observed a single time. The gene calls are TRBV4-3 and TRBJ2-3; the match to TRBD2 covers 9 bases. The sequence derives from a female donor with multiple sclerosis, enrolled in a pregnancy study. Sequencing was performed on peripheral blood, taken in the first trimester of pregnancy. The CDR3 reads CASSQDRRSGGPLDTDTQYF. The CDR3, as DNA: TGCGCCAGCAGCCAAGATCGGCGGAGCGGGGGGCCCCTGGACACAGATACGCAGTATTTT.